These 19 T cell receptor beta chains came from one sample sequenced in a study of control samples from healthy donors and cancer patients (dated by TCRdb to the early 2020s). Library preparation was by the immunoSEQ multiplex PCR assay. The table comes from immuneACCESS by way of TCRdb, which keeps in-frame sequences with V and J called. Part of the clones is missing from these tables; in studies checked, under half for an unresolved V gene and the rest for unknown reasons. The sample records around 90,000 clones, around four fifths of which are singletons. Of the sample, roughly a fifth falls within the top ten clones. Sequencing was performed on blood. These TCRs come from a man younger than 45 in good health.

The CDR3 bases are TGCGCCAGCAGCTATCAACAGGGAGATGGGGAGCAGTACTTC. It is translated as CASSYQQGDGEQYF. The chain couples TRBV5-1 to TRBJ2-7; tentatively, D is TRBD1 (6 bases). CDR1 is SGHRS and CDR2 is YFSETQ in the germline V gene. V gave up 3 bases and J gave up 7 bases, with 17 bases separating them. There are 14 residues in the CDR3.

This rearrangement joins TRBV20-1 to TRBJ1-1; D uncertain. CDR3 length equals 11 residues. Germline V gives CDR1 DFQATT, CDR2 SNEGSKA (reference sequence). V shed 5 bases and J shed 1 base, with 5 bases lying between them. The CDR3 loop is CSAFRNTEAFF. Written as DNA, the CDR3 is TGCAGTGCTTTCAGGAACACTGAAGCTTTCTTT.

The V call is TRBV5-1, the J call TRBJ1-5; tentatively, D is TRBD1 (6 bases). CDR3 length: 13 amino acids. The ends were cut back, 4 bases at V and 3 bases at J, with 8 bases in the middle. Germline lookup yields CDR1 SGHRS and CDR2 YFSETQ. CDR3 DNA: TGCGCCAGCAGCCGGACAGTCAATCAGCCCCAGCATTTT. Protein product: CASSRTVNQPQHF.

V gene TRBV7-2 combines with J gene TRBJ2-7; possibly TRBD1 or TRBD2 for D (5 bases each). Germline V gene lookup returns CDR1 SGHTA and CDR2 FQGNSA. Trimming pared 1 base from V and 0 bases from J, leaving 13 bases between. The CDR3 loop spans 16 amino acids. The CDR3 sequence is CASSLEAGAYSYEQYF. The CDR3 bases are TGTGCCAGCAGCTTAGAGGCCGGGGCTTACTCCTACGAGCAGTACTTC.

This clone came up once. CDR3 sequence: CASNQGRVNEYGYTF. The DNA for the CDR3 is TGCGCCAGCAACCAAGGACGGGTTAACGAGTACGGCTACACCTTC. This rearrangement joins TRBV5-1 to TRBJ1-2; no clear D gene. The CDR3 is made up of 15 amino acids. V shed 6 bases and J shed 8 bases, with 23 bases lying between them. Looked up from germline, CDR1 is SGHRS and CDR2 is YFSETQ.

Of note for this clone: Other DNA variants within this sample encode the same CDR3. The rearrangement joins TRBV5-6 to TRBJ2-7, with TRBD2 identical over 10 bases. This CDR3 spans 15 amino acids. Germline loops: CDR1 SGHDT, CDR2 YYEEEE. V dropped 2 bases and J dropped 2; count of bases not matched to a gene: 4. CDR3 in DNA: TGTGCCAGCAGCTTTCTAGCGGGGGACACCTACGAGCAGTACTTC. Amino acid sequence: CASSFLAGDTYEQYF.

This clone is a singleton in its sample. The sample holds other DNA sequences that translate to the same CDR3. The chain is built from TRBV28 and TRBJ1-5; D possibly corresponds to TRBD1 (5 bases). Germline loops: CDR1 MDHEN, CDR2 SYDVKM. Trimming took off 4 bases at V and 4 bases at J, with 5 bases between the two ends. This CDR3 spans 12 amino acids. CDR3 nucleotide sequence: TGTGCCAGCAGTTCAGGGAATCAGCCCCAGCATTTT. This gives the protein CASSSGNQPQHF.

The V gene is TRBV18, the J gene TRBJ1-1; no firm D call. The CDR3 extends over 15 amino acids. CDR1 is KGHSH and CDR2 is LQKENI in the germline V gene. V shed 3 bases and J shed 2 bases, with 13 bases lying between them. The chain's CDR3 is CASSPSSRGNTEAFF. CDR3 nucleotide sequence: TGTGCCAGCTCACCCTCGAGCAGAGGAAACACTGAAGCTTTCTTT.

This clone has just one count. The CDR3 sequence: CAGGTGNTEAFF. DNA of the CDR3: TGTGCCGGGGGGACGGGGAACACTGAAGCTTTCTTT. The chain carries TRBV13 and TRBJ1-1, with D possibly matching TRBD1 (5 bases). The germline gives CDR1 PRHDT, CDR2 FYEKMQ (reference sequence). The CDR3 runs 12 residues. V was clipped by 11 bases and J by 1 base, with 11 bases between them. Complete variable domain (other parts from reference TRBV13 and TRBJ1-1): AAGVIQSPRHLIKEKRETATLKCYPIPRHDTVYWYQQGPGQDPQFLISFYEKMQSDKGSIPDRFSAQQFSDYHSELNMSSLELGDSALYFCAGGTGNTEAFFGQGTRLTVV.

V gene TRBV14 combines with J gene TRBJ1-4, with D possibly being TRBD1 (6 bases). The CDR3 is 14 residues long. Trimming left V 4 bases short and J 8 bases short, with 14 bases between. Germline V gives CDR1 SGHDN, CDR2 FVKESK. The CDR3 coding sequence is TGTGCCAGCAGCCGAAGAGGGGGTTTGGAAAAACTGTTTTTT. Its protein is CASSRRGGLEKLFF.

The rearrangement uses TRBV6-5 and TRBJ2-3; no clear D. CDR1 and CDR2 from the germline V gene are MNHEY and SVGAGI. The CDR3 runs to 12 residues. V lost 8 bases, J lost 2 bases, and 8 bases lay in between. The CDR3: CASGRATDTQYF. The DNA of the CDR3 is TGTGCCAGCGGACGGGCCACAGATACGCAGTATTTT.

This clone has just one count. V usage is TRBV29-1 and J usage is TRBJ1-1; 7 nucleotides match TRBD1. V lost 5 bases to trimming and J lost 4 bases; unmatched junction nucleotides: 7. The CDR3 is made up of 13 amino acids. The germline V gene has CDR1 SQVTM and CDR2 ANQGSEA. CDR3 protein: CSVHRGRFTEAFF. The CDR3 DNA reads TGCAGCGTTCACAGGGGCAGGTTCACTGAAGCTTTCTTT.

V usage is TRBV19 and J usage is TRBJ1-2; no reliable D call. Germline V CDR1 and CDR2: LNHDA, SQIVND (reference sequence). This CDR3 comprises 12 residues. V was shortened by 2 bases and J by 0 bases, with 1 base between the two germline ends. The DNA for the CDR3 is TGTGCCAGTAGTATACCTAACTATGGCTACACCTTC. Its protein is CASSIPNYGYTF.

CDR3 coding DNA: TGCGCCAGCAGCTACGGGACTAGCGGTAGCACAGATACGCAGTATTTT. It specifies CASSYGTSGSTDTQYF. The chain employs TRBV5-1 and TRBJ2-3; TRBD2 aligns across 11 bases. The V gene's germline CDR1 is SGHRS and CDR2 YFSETQ. The CDR3 runs 16 residues. Trimming at V came to 3 bases and at J to 0 bases, leaving 3 bases not matched to a gene.

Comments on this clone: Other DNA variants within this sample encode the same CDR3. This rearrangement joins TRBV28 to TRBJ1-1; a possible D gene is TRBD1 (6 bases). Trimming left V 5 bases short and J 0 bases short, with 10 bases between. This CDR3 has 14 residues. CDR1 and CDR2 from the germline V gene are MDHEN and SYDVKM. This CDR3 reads CASSPRTVNTEAFF. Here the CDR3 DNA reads TGTGCCAGCAGTCCCCGGACAGTGAACACTGAAGCTTTCTTT.

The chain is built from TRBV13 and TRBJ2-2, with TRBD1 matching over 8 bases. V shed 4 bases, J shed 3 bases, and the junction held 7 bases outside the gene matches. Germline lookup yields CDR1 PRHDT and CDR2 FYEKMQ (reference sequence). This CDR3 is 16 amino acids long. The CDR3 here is CASSSRQGLHTGELFF. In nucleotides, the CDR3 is TGTGCCAGCAGCTCGAGACAGGGGCTCCACACCGGGGAGCTGTTTTTT.

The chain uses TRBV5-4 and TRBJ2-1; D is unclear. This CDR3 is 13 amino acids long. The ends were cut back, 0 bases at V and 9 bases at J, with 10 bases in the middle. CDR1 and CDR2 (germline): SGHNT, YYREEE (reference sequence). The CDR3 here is CASSLAQHTEQFF. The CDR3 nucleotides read TGTGCCAGCAGCTTGGCTCAACATACTGAGCAGTTCTTC.

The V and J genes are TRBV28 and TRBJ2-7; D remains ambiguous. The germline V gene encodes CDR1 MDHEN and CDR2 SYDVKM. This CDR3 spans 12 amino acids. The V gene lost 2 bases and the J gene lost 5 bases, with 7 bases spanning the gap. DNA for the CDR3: TGTGCCAGCAGTTTAGGGCGGCACGAGCAGTACTTC. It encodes CASSLGRHEQYF.

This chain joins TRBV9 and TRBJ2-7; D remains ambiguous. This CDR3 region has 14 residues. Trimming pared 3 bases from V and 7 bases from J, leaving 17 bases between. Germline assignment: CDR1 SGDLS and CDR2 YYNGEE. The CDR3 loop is CASSAAGTTKEQYF. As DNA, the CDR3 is TGTGCCAGCAGCGCAGCCGGTACGACGAAGGAGCAGTACTTC. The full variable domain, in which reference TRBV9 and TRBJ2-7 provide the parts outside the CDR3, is DSGVTQTPKHLITATGQRVTLRCSPRSGDLSVYWYQQSLDQGLQFLIQYYNGEERAKGNILERFSAQQFPDLHSELNLSSLELGDSALYFCASSAAGTTKEQYFGPGTRLTVT.